This TCR beta chain was documented in a study of post-analysis software for immune sequencing data. Broader study findings: Elevated frequency relative to controls characterized several TRBV segments in patients, TRBV5-6, TRBV5-1 and TRBV20-1 among them.

Remarks on this clonotype: As yet, its antigen is unknown.

Unique molecular identifiers were present in the TCR beta cDNA libraries. TCRdb re-called the PCR reads through MiXCR, storing one row per CDR3 protein. The data show 600,000 to 750,000 distinct CDR3 sequences, approximately 59% seen once. Trimming cost V 5 bases and J 4 bases, with 14 bases left between them. The length of the CDR3 is 13 residues. From germline, CDR1 is DFQATT and CDR2 SNEGSKA (reference sequence). The chain has TRBV20-1 and TRBJ1-2; no clear D. Input material: blood. This receptor was obtained from a girl aged 2 to 10 with multiple sclerosis. The CDR3 DNA reads as TGCAGTGCTGCTCCGGTGGATATCTATGGCTACACCTTC. Its translation is CSAAPVDIYGYTF.